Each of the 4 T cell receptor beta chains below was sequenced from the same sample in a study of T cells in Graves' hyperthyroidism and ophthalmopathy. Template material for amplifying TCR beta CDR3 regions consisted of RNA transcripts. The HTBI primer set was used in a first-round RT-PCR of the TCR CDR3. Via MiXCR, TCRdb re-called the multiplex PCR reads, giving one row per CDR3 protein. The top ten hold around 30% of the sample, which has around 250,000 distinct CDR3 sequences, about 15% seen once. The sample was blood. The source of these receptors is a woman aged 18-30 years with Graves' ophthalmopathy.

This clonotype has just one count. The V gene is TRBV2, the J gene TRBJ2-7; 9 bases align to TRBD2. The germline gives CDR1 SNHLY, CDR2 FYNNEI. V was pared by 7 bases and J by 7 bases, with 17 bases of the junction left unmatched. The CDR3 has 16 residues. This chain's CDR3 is CASTGLAVSVSGEQYF. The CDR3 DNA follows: TGTGCCAGCACGGGACTAGCAGTTTCAGTTTCGGGAGAGCAGTACTTC.

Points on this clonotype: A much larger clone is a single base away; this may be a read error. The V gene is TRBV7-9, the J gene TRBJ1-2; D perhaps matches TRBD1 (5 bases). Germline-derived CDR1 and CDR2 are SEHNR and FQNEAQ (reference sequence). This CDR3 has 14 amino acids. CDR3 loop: CAGSPPGQYYGYTF. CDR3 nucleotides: TGTGCCGGCAGCCCCCCGGGGCAGTACTATGGCTACACCTTC.

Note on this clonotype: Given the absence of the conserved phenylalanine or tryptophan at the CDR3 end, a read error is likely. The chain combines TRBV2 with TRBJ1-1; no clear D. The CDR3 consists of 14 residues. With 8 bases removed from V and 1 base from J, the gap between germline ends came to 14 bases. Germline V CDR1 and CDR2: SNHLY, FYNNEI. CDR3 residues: CASPGRRGNTEAFS. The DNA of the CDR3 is TGTGCCAGCCCAGGACGGCGTGGGAACACTGAAGCTTTCTCT.

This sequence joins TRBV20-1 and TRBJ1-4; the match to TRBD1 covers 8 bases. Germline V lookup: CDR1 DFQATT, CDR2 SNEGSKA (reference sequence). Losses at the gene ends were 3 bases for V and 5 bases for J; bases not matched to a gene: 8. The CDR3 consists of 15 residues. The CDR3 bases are TGCAGTGCTAGGGAACTCCGGGACAGGAATGAAAAACTGTTTTTT. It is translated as CSARELRDRNEKLFF.